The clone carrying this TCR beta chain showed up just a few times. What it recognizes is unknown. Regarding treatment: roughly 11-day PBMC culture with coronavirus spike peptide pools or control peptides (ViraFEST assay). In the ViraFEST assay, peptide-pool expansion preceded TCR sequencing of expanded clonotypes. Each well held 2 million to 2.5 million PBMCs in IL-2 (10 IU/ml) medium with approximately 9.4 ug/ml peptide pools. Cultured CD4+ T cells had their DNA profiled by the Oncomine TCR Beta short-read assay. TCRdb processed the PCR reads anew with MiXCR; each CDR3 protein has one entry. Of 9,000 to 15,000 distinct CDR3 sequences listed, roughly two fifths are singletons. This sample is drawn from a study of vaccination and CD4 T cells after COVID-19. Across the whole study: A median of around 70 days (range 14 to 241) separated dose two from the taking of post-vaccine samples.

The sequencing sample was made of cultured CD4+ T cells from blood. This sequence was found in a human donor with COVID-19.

CDR3 sequence: CASSVHSGAYNEQFF. CDR3 bases: TGTGCCAGTAGTGTCCACAGCGGGGCTTACAATGAGCAGTTCTTC. This chain joins TRBV19 and TRBJ2-1; 7 bases match TRBD2. CDR1 and CDR2 (germline): LNHDA, SQIVND (reference sequence). This CDR3 has 15 residues. The V segment lost 5 bases and the J segment 4 bases; nucleotides outside the gene matches: 8.